Below, 20 T cell receptor beta chains from the same sample are listed, as sequenced in a study of tumor-infiltrating lymphocytes in localized non-small cell lung cancer. The assay was immunoSEQ multiplex PCR, and TCRdb's table has in-frame clones only and misses some. The profile shows roughly 12,000 clones, more than 75% of them singletons. Sequenced sample: uninvolved lung tissue not adjacent to the tumor. The receptors shown here come from a human donor with non-small cell lung cancer.

This chain uses TRBV19 with TRBJ1-2; 8 nucleotides align to TRBD1. This CDR3 comprises 15 residues. V lost 5 bases to trimming and J lost 5 bases; unmatched junction nucleotides: 10. Germline V lookup: CDR1 LNHDA, CDR2 SQIVND (reference sequence). The CDR3 nucleotides are TGTGCCAGTAGTCGGCAGGGGGCGAGAATATATGGCTACACCTTC. This sequence encodes CASSRQGARIYGYTF.

The genes are TRBV5-6 and TRBJ1-5, with D uncertain. The CDR3 is 14 residues long. V lost 4 bases to trimming and J lost 4 bases, with 12 bases between them. Germline CDR1 SGHDT, CDR2 YYEEEE. CDR3 protein: CASSLLGQNQPQHF. The CDR3 DNA reads as TGTGCCAGCAGCCTACTGGGCCAAAATCAGCCCCAGCATTTT.

This clone was detected only a few times. V usage is TRBV7-8 and J usage is TRBJ2-5; D is uncertain. The germline V gene has CDR1 SGHVS and CDR2 FQNEAQ. The V end was cut by 3 bases, the J end by 4 bases, with 9 bases between. This CDR3 comprises 13 residues. The chain's CDR3 is CASSFGNRETQYF. The CDR3 DNA is TGTGCCAGCAGCTTTGGGAATCGAGAGACCCAGTACTTC.

The genes are TRBV6-1 and TRBJ2-7; D gene ambiguous. The ends were cut back, 2 bases at V and 2 bases at J, with 7 bases in the middle. The CDR3 consists of 13 residues. Germline CDR1 and CDR2: MNHNS and SASEGT. The CDR3 bases are TGTGCCAGCAGTGAATCAGAAACCTACGAGCAGTACTTC. It translates to CASSESETYEQYF.

The CDR3 loop reads CASSGQDQETQYF. The CDR3 DNA follows: TGTGCCAGCAGTGGGCAGGACCAAGAGACCCAGTACTTC. The chain uses TRBV2 and TRBJ2-5; D is uncertain. Trimming removed 4 bases at V and 0 bases at J, with 6 bases between. This CDR3 comprises 13 residues. Germline values: CDR1 SNHLY, CDR2 FYNNEI.

This clone was detected once. The chain links TRBV2 to TRBJ2-5; TRBD1 agrees at 8 bases. V shed 3 bases and J 1 base; nucleotides not matched to a gene: 1. Germline V gene data show CDR1 as SNHLY and CDR2 as FYNNEI. The CDR3 has 14 amino acids. The DNA of the CDR3 is TGTGCCAGCAGTGAGGGGACAGGCCAAGAGACCCAGTACTTC. Translation: CASSEGTGQETQYF.

This chain's CDR3 is CASSPGPIMNTEAFF. In nucleotides, the CDR3 is TGTGCCAGCAGCCCCGGACCGATCATGAACACTGAAGCTTTCTTT. The chain has TRBV5-6 and TRBJ1-1; unclear D gene. Germline CDR1 and CDR2: SGHDT and YYEEEE. V was cut by 4 bases and J by 0 bases, with 13 bases left in between. The CDR3 contains 15 residues.

Turning to this clone: The germline gene is not matched at one end of the junction; a read error may be the cause. The chain joins TRBV7-2 to TRBJ1-1, with no clear D. This CDR3 has 12 residues. CDR1 is SGHTA, CDR2 FQGNSA, per germline. The CDR3 coding sequence is TGTGCCAGCAGCTTAGGTGGACGACCTCCGTTTTTT. It codes for CASSLGGRPPFF.

Only a few counts were recorded for this clone. V is TRBV9 and J is TRBJ2-5; 9 bases are a match to TRBD1. V trimming: 0 bases; J trimming: 3 bases; junction bases outside the gene matches: 6. The CDR3 has 16 residues. Germline CDR1 SGDLS, CDR2 YYNGEE. The DNA for the CDR3 is TGTGCCAGCAGCGTAGATGACAGGGGGAGGGAAGAGACCCAGTACTTC. Amino acids: CASSVDDRGREETQYF.

The rearrangement uses TRBV6-1 and TRBJ1-4; TRBD1 is a possible D gene (5 bases). CDR1 and CDR2 (germline): MNHNS, SASEGT. The CDR3 covers 15 residues. V shed 3 bases and J shed 5 bases, with 13 bases lying between them. CDR3 protein: CASSDPGRSNEKLFF. CDR3 sequence (DNA): TGTGCCAGCAGTGACCCGGGACGGAGCAATGAAAAACTGTTTTTT.

The V and J genes are TRBV28 and TRBJ1-1; D is perhaps TRBD1 (5 bases). CDR3 length: 13 amino acids. Germline lookup yields CDR1 MDHEN and CDR2 SYDVKM. Trimming pared 8 bases from V and 2 bases from J, leaving 12 bases between. The CDR3 here is CASLQEGNTEAFF. The CDR3 DNA reads TGTGCCAGCCTACAGGAGGGTAACACTGAAGCTTTCTTT.

The chain is built from TRBV6-5 and TRBJ1-1; 7 bases fit TRBD1. Germline CDR1 and CDR2: MNHEY and SVGAGI. With 5 bases clipped from V and 7 bases from J, the junction kept 13 bases outside the gene matches. The CDR3 spans 15 residues. CDR3 DNA: TGTGCCAGCAGTCTACTACAGGGGAATGGGGTTGAAGCTTTCTTT. Translating it yields CASSLLQGNGVEAFF.

This chain uses TRBV7-6 with TRBJ2-1, with 9 bases matching TRBD1. The CDR3 runs 14 residues. After removal of 4 bases from V and 9 bases from J, the junction contained 7 bases not matched to a gene. Germline CDR1 SGHVS, CDR2 FNYEAQ. The CDR3 spells CASSSPDRGGEQFF. The CDR3 nucleotides read TGTGCCAGCAGCTCCCCGGACAGGGGAGGTGAGCAGTTCTTC. The whole variable domain, filled in from reference TRBV7-6 and TRBJ2-1, reads GAGVSQSPRYKVTKRGQDVALRCDPISGHVSLYWYRQALGQGPEFLTYFNYEAQQDKSGLPNDRFSAERPEGSISTLTIQRTEQRDSAMYRCASSSPDRGGEQFFGPGTRLTVL.

The chain links TRBV27 to TRBJ2-3; 9 positions agree with TRBD2. This CDR3 spans 13 amino acids. The germline V gene has CDR1 MNHEY and CDR2 SMNVEV (reference sequence). V dropped 5 bases and J dropped 6; count of bases not matched to a gene: 3. The CDR3 sequence is CASSSGRLDTQYF. Written as DNA, the CDR3 is TGTGCCAGCAGTAGCGGGAGGTTGGATACGCAGTATTTT.

V usage is TRBV10-3 and J usage is TRBJ1-1, with TRBD1 matching over 10 bases. Germline V gives CDR1 ENHRY, CDR2 SYGVKD. Trimming took 11 bases from V and 12 from J; bases not matched to a gene: 9. The CDR3 runs 11 residues. CDR3 nucleotides: TGTGCCTCCGGGACAGGGGTTACTACTTTCTTT. It encodes CASGTGVTTFF.

This clone was picked up a small number of times. The chain combines TRBV7-3 with TRBJ2-3; no clear D. This CDR3 has 14 amino acids. In germline, CDR1 is SGHTA, CDR2 FQGTGA. Between the trimmed V and J ends, which lost 3 bases and 0 bases, there was a span of 7 bases. The CDR3 loop reads CASSFRHSTDTQYF. The CDR3 DNA reads TGTGCCAGCAGCTTCCGACATAGCACAGATACGCAGTATTTT. Based on the CDR3 plus reference TRBV7-3 and TRBJ2-3, the full variable domain is GAGVSQTPSNKVTEKGKYVELRCDPISGHTALYWYRQSLGQGPEFLIYFQGTGAADDSGLPNDRFFAVRPEGSVSTLKIQRTERGDSAVYLCASSFRHSTDTQYFGPGTRLTVL.

The chain has TRBV2 and TRBJ1-1, with 8 bases that match TRBD1. CDR3 length: 13 amino acids. V lost 5 bases and J lost 5; bases outside the gene matches: 4. CDR1 and CDR2 (germline): SNHLY, FYNNEI. The DNA for the CDR3 is TGTGCCAGCAGTCTAGACAGGGGAACTGAAGCTTTCTTT. Translating it yields CASSLDRGTEAFF. Variable domain in full (rest from reference TRBV2 and TRBJ1-1): EPEVTQTPSHQVTQMGQEVILRCVPISNHLYFYWYRQILGQKVEFLVSFYNNEISEKSEIFDDQFSVERPDGSNFTLKIRSTKLEDSAMYFCASSLDRGTEAFFGQGTRLTVV.

CDR3 nucleotides: TGCGCCAGCAGCCATGGGACAGGGGGCTTGGCTTTCTTT. This encodes CASSHGTGGLAFF. The chain is built from TRBV4-3 and TRBJ1-1, with 12 bases identical to TRBD1. The CDR3 is 13 amino acids. V lost 3 bases and J lost 11; bases outside the gene matches: 4. CDR1 and CDR2 (germline): LGHNA, YSLEER.

This chain links TRBV10-3 with TRBJ2-3, with D perhaps matching TRBD1 or TRBD2 (5 bases each). This CDR3 comprises 14 residues. V was trimmed by 9 bases and J by 6 bases, leaving 19 bases between them. Germline-derived CDR1 and CDR2 are ENHRY and SYGVKD. The DNA for the CDR3 is TGTGCCATTAGGGAGTATCAGGGCGGGGATACGCAGTATTTT. The encoded protein is CAIREYQGGDTQYF.

J is TRBJ1-2 and V is TRBV4-2; D gene ambiguous. CDR3 length equals 16 residues. V lost 0 bases and J lost 3, with 14 bases in between. CDR1 is LGHNA and CDR2 is YNFKEQ in the germline V gene. CDR3 DNA: TGTGCCAGCAGCCAAGAAGGGAGGACGGGGTACTATGGCTACACCTTC. It specifies CASSQEGRTGYYGYTF.